This T cell receptor (beta chain) was captured in a study of identical twins. Per the germline V gene, CDR1 is MDHEN and CDR2 is SYDVKM. The V and J ends lost 1 base and 3 bases respectively, with 7 bases between them. The CDR3 is made up of 13 amino acids. Note on this clonotype: Its specificity is not known.

A template switching step contributed a universal primer site, while unique molecular identifiers were present in the cDNA. One entry per CDR3 protein, called by TCRdb with MiXCR from the 5' RACE reads. The profile shows approximately 500,000 distinct CDR3 sequences, around 15% of them singletons. Study-wide results and caveats: Memory repertoires showed no such pattern, whereas abundant cord blood beta clonotypes carried fewer insertions.

This sample also belongs to another study, concerning yellow fever vaccine responses in identical twins.

The sequence was obtained from a young woman in good health. The J gene is TRBJ2-7, the V gene TRBV28, with D perhaps matching TRBD2 (5 bases). What was sequenced was CD4+ T cells sorted from blood. The CDR3 reads CASSLFEGYEQYV. The DNA of the CDR3 is TGTGCCAGCAGTTTATTTGAGGGCTACGAGCAGTACGTC.